This T cell receptor beta chain was found in a study of T cell responses to AZD1222 COVID-19 vaccine. CDR3 length equals 15 residues. The V and J ends lost 5 bases and 4 bases respectively, with 15 bases between them. Germline CDR1 reads LNHDA; CDR2 reads SQIVND (reference sequence). This clone appeared a few times. Assay used: immunoSEQ multiplex PCR; TCRdb lists only in-frame clones, some missing. This repertoire shows 150,000 to 200,000 clones, roughly 88% found once; its top ten account for 0.45% to 0.55%. This clonotype originated in an adult in good health. The source was peripheral blood, collected on day 0 of AZD1222 vaccination. The chain combines TRBV19 with TRBJ1-5, with TRBD1 as a possible D gene (6 bases). CDR3 coding DNA: TGTGCCAGTAGTTCCCTCCGGGACACAAATCAGCCCCAGCATTTT. It translates to CASSSLRDTNQPQHF.